This entry lists 21 T cell receptor beta chains sequenced from one sample in a study of PD-1 blockade in classical Hodgkin lymphoma. TCRdb's copy holds only in-frame clones and misses some; the assay was immunoSEQ multiplex PCR. This sample carries about 54,000 clones, under 95% of them seen once, and the ten largest clones take about 10%. With no exception, relapse followed autologous stem cell transplantation in all patients, and brentuximab vedotin exposure varied. The sequencing used peripheral blood mononuclear cells (PBMCs), collected before the second cycle of nivolumab. These receptors all stem from a human donor with classical Hodgkin lymphoma.

The V gene is TRBV14, the J gene TRBJ1-1, with 7 bases aligning to TRBD1. Trimming at V came to 1 base and at J to 10 bases, leaving 0 bases not matched to a gene. In germline, CDR1 is SGHDN, CDR2 FVKESK. The CDR3 covers 11 residues. DNA for the CDR3: TGTGCCAGCAGCCAAGCAGGGGGAGCTTTCTTT. Translation gives CASSQAGGAFF.

The rearrangement links TRBV7-6 to TRBJ2-5; TRBD1 aligns across 10 bases. Germline V lookup: CDR1 SGHVS, CDR2 FNYEAQ. V was pared by 5 bases and J by 6 bases, with 6 bases of the junction left unmatched. This CDR3 contains 14 residues. The chain's CDR3 is CASSSRDRGQTQYF. Here the CDR3 DNA reads TGTGCCAGCAGCAGCCGGGACAGGGGACAGACCCAGTACTTC.

This sequence joins TRBV28 and TRBJ2-1; D may be TRBD1 (6 bases). CDR3 length: 14 amino acids. The V end was cut by 5 bases, the J end by 9 bases, with 17 bases between. CDR1 is MDHEN and CDR2 is SYDVKM in the germline V gene. CDR3 loop: CASSLDSLGGEQFF. In DNA form, the CDR3 reads TGTGCCAGCAGTCTGGACTCCCTAGGGGGTGAGCAGTTCTTC.

The chain employs TRBV27 and TRBJ1-2; no reliable D call. Trimming took off 1 base at V and 5 bases at J, with 8 bases between the two ends. CDR3 length: 13 amino acids. CDR1 is MNHEY and CDR2 is SMNVEV in the germline V gene (reference sequence). The DNA for the CDR3 is TGTGCCAGCAGTTTATTAGGGTCGTATGGCTACACCTTC. Translated, it gives CASSLLGSYGYTF.

The gene calls are TRBV9 and TRBJ1-2; no firm D call. This CDR3 comprises 14 residues. Germline V gene lookup returns CDR1 SGDLS and CDR2 YYNGEE. Trimming shortened V by 0 bases and J by 6 bases, and 12 bases separated the two germline ends. CDR3 nucleotide sequence: TGTGCCAGCAGCGTAGCATGGGAGGCGAATGGCTACACCTTC. Translated, it gives CASSVAWEANGYTF. Looking up the rest from reference TRBV9 and TRBJ1-2 gives the full variable domain: DSGVTQTPKHLITATGQRVTLRCSPRSGDLSVYWYQQSLDQGLQFLIQYYNGEERAKGNILERFSAQQFPDLHSELNLSSLELGDSALYFCASSVAWEANGYTFGSGTRLTVV.

This clone was detected only once. The J gene is TRBJ2-2, the V gene TRBV28; TRBD1 matches at 8 bases. This CDR3 contains 14 residues. Germline V gives CDR1 MDHEN, CDR2 SYDVKM. With 8 bases clipped from V and 7 bases from J, the junction kept 9 bases outside the gene matches. Here the CDR3 reads CASQIGQGFGELFF. In nucleotides, the CDR3 is TGTGCCAGCCAAATCGGACAGGGCTTCGGGGAGCTGTTTTTT.

The chain carries TRBV6-6 and TRBJ1-2; 7 bases fit TRBD1. There are 14 residues in the CDR3. Germline V gene lookup returns CDR1 MNHNY and CDR2 SVGAGI (reference sequence). V trimming: 3 bases; J trimming: 2 bases; junction bases outside the gene matches: 3. The CDR3 DNA is TGTGCCAGCAGTTATAAGGGACAGAACTATGGCTACACCTTC. Encoded protein: CASSYKGQNYGYTF.

The CDR3 region is CASSPDRDSYEQYF. The CDR3 nucleotides read TGTGCCAGCAGCCCCGACAGGGACTCCTACGAGCAGTACTTC. The rearrangement uses TRBV14 and TRBJ2-7; 7 bases align to TRBD1. Unmatched junction bases numbered 3, after V lost 4 bases and J lost 0 bases. This CDR3 has 14 residues. Germline lookup yields CDR1 SGHDN and CDR2 FVKESK.

The chain is built from TRBV19 and TRBJ2-1; 12 bases agree with TRBD2. V shed 6 bases and J 7 bases; nucleotides not matched to a gene: 7. Germline lookup yields CDR1 LNHDA and CDR2 SQIVND (reference sequence). This CDR3 comprises 15 residues. The CDR3 loop is CASRPLAGGQNEQFF. Here the CDR3 DNA reads TGTGCCAGTAGGCCACTAGCGGGGGGACAGAATGAGCAGTTCTTC.

The rearrangement uses TRBV7-8 and TRBJ2-3; 11 bases map to TRBD2. The V and J ends lost 4 bases and 6 bases, in that order; junction bases with no gene match: 18. This CDR3 has 19 amino acids. Germline lookup yields CDR1 SGHVS and CDR2 FQNEAQ. In nucleotides, the CDR3 is TGTGCCAGCAGCTCTCGCTCCCTTAGCGGGGGGGCCTTGGGCGATACGCAGTATTTT. Translating it yields CASSSRSLSGGALGDTQYF. Combining the CDR3 with reference TRBV7-8 and TRBJ2-3 gives the whole variable domain GAGVSQSPRYKVAKRGQDVALRCDPISGHVSLFWYQQALGQGPEFLTYFQNEAQLDKSGLPSDRFFAERPEGSVSTLKIQRTQQEDSAVYLCASSSRSLSGGALGDTQYFGPGTRLTVL.

The J gene is TRBJ2-3, the V gene TRBV6-1; D is uncertain. The CDR3 extends over 15 amino acids. The germline V gene encodes CDR1 MNHNS and CDR2 SASEGT. V was trimmed by 2 bases and J by 1 base, leaving 10 bases between them. The CDR3 here is CASSEPHEGTDTQYF. DNA of the CDR3: TGTGCCAGCAGTGAACCCCATGAGGGCACAGATACGCAGTATTTT.

This clone was seen a few times. V is TRBV10-3 and J is TRBJ1-4; a weak D match, TRBD1 (6 bases). V was trimmed by 4 bases and J by 5 bases, leaving 11 bases between them. The CDR3 covers 14 residues. Germline V gene data show CDR1 as ENHRY and CDR2 as SYGVKD. CDR3 bases: TGTGCCATCAGTGCGGGGGGGCCCAATGAAAAACTGTTTTTT. It translates to CAISAGGPNEKLFF.

The chain carries TRBV7-9 and TRBJ1-3; TRBD1 is a possible D gene (5 bases). There are 16 residues in the CDR3. Germline CDR1 and CDR2: SEHNR and FQNEAQ (reference sequence). Trimming stripped 0 bases from V and 7 bases from J, with 16 bases between. CDR3: CASSLAQIGRGNTIYF. The CDR3 bases are TGTGCCAGCAGCTTAGCCCAGATAGGCCGGGGGAACACCATATATTTT.

The chain links TRBV29-1 to TRBJ2-1; D might be TRBD1 (5 bases). CDR1 is SQVTM and CDR2 is ANQGSEA in the germline V gene. This CDR3 is 11 amino acids long. Trimming pared 6 bases from V and 6 bases from J, leaving 9 bases between. CDR3 amino acids: CSVDRGNEQFF. In nucleotides, the CDR3 is TGCAGCGTCGATAGGGGCAATGAGCAGTTCTTC.

This sequence joins TRBV28 and TRBJ2-7; the match to TRBD1 covers 7 bases. This CDR3 contains 14 residues. Germline V CDR1 and CDR2: MDHEN, SYDVKM. V trimming: 3 bases; J trimming: 6 bases; junction bases outside the gene matches: 8. For the CDR3, the DNA is TGTGCCAGCAGTTTGCTTCCCGCAGGGGGCGAGCAGTACTTC. Translating it yields CASSLLPAGGEQYF.

This clone showed up just once. This chain joins TRBV6-1 and TRBJ2-1; a weak D match, TRBD2 (7 bases). V shed 10 bases and J shed 8 bases, with 21 bases lying between them. The CDR3 is made up of 14 amino acids. The germline V gene encodes CDR1 MNHNS and CDR2 SASEGT. The chain's CDR3 is CANSGGREIDEQFF. The CDR3 bases are TGTGCCAACTCGGGGGGCCGGGAGATAGATGAGCAGTTCTTC.

The rearrangement links TRBV1 to TRBJ2-7; TRBD1 was called by the table and not checked on the DNA. TRBV1 is recorded as a pseudogene. The CDR3 contains 16 residues. The CDR3 coding sequence is TGCACCAGCGGGTATCTCGGGACCCAGGGGTCCTACGAGCAGTACTTC. Its translation is CTSGYLGTQGSYEQYF.

V gene TRBV19 combines with J gene TRBJ1-3; D unclear. CDR3 size: 15 residues. The germline V gene has CDR1 LNHDA and CDR2 SQIVND (reference sequence). The V gene lost 8 bases and the J gene lost 0 bases, with 14 bases spanning the gap. The CDR3 loop is CASRMRGTSGNTIYF. In DNA, the CDR3 is TGTGCCAGTCGGATGCGGGGAACCTCTGGAAACACCATATATTTT.

The gene calls are TRBV9 and TRBJ1-3, with D possibly TRBD1 on 5 matching bases. Trimming took 1 base from V and 2 from J, leaving 10 bases between them. From germline, CDR1 is SGDLS and CDR2 YYNGEE. The CDR3 runs 15 residues. The CDR3: CASSVNLGAGNTIYF. The CDR3 DNA reads TGTGCCAGCAGCGTAAATTTAGGGGCTGGAAACACCATATATTTT.

The V call is TRBV7-3, the J call TRBJ2-6, with D perhaps matching TRBD1 (5 bases). The CDR3 is 19 residues long. The ends were cut back, 1 base at V and 0 bases at J, with 16 bases in the middle. Germline-derived CDR1 and CDR2 are SGHTA and FQGTGA. The CDR3: CASSLNMQGLGSGANVLTF. The CDR3, as DNA: TGTGCCAGCAGCTTAAATATGCAGGGTCTAGGCTCTGGGGCCAACGTCCTGACTTTC.

This clone was seen only once. The chain carries TRBV4-1 and TRBJ1-5, with 7 bases matching TRBD1. Per germline, CDR1 MGHRA and CDR2 YSYEKL. This CDR3 has 15 amino acids. V was pared by 0 bases and J by 6 bases, with 5 bases of the junction left unmatched. Here the CDR3 DNA reads TGCGCCAGCAGCCAAGAACAGGGGTTGGGTCAGCCCCAGCATTTT. This gives the protein CASSQEQGLGQPQHF.